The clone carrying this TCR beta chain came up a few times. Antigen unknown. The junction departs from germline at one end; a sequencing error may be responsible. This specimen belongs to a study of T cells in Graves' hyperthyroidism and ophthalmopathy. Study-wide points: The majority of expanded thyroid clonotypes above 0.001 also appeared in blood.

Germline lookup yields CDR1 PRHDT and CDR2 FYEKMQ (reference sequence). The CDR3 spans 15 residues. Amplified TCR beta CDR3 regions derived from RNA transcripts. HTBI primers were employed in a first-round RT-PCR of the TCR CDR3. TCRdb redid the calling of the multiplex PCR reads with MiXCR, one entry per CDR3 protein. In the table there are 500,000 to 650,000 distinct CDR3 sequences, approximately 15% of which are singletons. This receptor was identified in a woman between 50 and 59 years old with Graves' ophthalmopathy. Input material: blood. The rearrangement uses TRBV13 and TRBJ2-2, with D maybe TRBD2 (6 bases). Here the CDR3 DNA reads TGTGCCAGCGGTGTGACGGGAGATAACACCGGGGGGCTGTTTTTT. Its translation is CASGVTGDNTGGLFF.